These T cell receptor beta chains were read from a single sample in a study of T cell responses to AZD1222 COVID-19 vaccine. Sequencing was performed with immunoSEQ multiplex PCR; in TCRdb, only in-frame clones are kept and a portion is missing. The table shows roughly 120,000 clones, with 70% to 90% occurring only once. The sample consisted of peripheral blood, taken 28 days after the second AZD1222 dose. These receptors were taken from an adult who received the AZD1222 COVID-19 vaccine. Each CDR3 is given with its conserved first and last residue.

V: TRBV4-1; J: TRBJ2-3; CDR3: CASSQDRVAGSDTQYF
V: TRBV2; J: TRBJ1-5; CDR3: CASSENPTGRNQPQHF
V: TRBV5-1; J: TRBJ1-2; CDR3: CASSLAQGQLHNYGYTF
V: TRBV7-3; J: TRBJ1-6; CDR3: CATGPPGSNSPLHF
V: TRBV28; J: TRBJ1-2; CDR3: CASSLLGPHYGYTF
V: TRBV18; J: TRBJ1-1; CDR3: CASSFQVNTEAFF
V: TRBV5-6; J: TRBJ2-1; CDR3: CASSSEREGRWVQFF
V: TRBV5-1; J: TRBJ2-7; CDR3: CASSLDLVAYEQYF
V: TRBV19; J: TRBJ1-3; CDR3: CASNKGQTRGNTIYF
V: TRBV19; J: TRBJ1-2; CDR3: CASSILGQDYGYTF
V: TRBV5-4; J: TRBJ1-2; CDR3: CASSWGLLDGYTF
V: TRBV29-1; J: TRBJ1-1; CDR3: CSVRTGDRTEAFF
V: TRBV28; J: TRBJ2-7; CDR3: CASSPSGTPSYEQYF
V: TRBV28; J: TRBJ2-7; CDR3: CASTSGGQGGEQYF
V: TRBV27; J: TRBJ1-1; CDR3: CASQTGNTEAFF
V: TRBV5-1; J: TRBJ2-5; CDR3: CASSLEAGLGAQYF
V: TRBV6-5; J: TRBJ2-7; CDR3: CASSFTGGPYEQYF
V: TRBV27; J: TRBJ2-5; CDR3: CASSEKGTYGETQYF
V: TRBV29-1; J: TRBJ1-1; CDR3: CSVEQEEGAAFF
V: TRBV5-6; J: TRBJ2-5; CDR3: CASSTPSRPQETQYF
V: TRBV7-9; J: TRBJ1-2; CDR3: CASSLGTVNYGYTF
V: TRBV6-4; J: TRBJ2-7; CDR3: CASSDPQNDREYEQYF
V: TRBV10-3; J: TRBJ2-7; CDR3: CAISESSGQGAGEQYF
V: TRBV18; J: TRBJ2-1; CDR3: CASSAAGLAGGNEQFF
V: TRBV27; J: TRBJ1-6; CDR3: CASTPARGSNSPLHF
V: TRBV11-3; J: TRBJ2-5; CDR3: CASSLKWRAHGRETQYF
V: TRBV3-1/TRBV3-2; J: TRBJ2-1; CDR3: CASSQDHQLASGGNEQFF
V: TRBV9; J: TRBJ2-3; CDR3: CASSVGWGRGTDTQYF
V: TRBV3-1/TRBV3-2; J: TRBJ2-1; CDR3: CASSPIAGVIHEQFF
V: TRBV10-2; J: TRBJ2-7; CDR3: CASSAVRKAGSYEQYF
V: TRBV6-5; J: TRBJ1-4; CDR3: CASSTDRSSEKLFF
V: TRBV11-3; J: TRBJ1-6; CDR3: CASSRGQGTFNSPLHF
V: TRBV6-5; J: TRBJ1-5; CDR3: CASRGQGNQPQHF
V: TRBV5-1; J: TRBJ2-2; CDR3: CASSPTGDAGGELFF
V: TRBV3-1/TRBV3-2; J: TRBJ1-5; CDR3: CASSLTAAGPGQPQHF
V: TRBV5-1; J: TRBJ2-1; CDR3: CASSLDTGSYNEQFF
V: TRBV2; J: TRBJ1-4; CDR3: CASSSQGREKLFF
V: TRBV29-1; J: TRBJ2-5; CDR3: CSVGSGGETQYF
V: TRBV7-9; J: TRBJ1-1; CDR3: CASSLRREAFF
V: TRBV29-1; J: TRBJ2-7; CDR3: CSVEGQTYEQYF
V: TRBV24-1; J: TRBJ1-5; CDR3: CATSDPDRGSNQPQHF
V: TRBV5-1; J: TRBJ1-1; CDR3: CASSLRGYTEAFF
V: TRBV5-4; J: TRBJ1-1; CDR3: CASSLFGRGGTEAFF
V: TRBV27; J: TRBJ2-1; CDR3: CATTWLGTGSMTNEQFF
V: TRBV28; J: TRBJ2-7; CDR3: CASSLWASGRSHEQYF
V: TRBV4-1; J: TRBJ1-1; CDR3: CASSQWTGDTEAFF
V: TRBV10-1; J: TRBJ1-1; CDR3: CASSEGYGNTEAFF
V: TRBV7-9; J: TRBJ1-3; CDR3: CASSPGLKIGNTIYF
V: TRBV6-4; J: TRBJ1-5; CDR3: CARTDSINQPQHF
V: TRBV28; J: TRBJ1-6; CDR3: CASRPGGTNSPLHF
V: TRBV5-1; J: TRBJ2-6; CDR3: CASSFFGTGANVLTF
V: TRBV15; J: TRBJ2-1; CDR3: CATSRFLGGTLQFF
V: TRBV5-1; J: TRBJ1-1; CDR3: CASSSGGWNTEAFF